This section outlines one T cell receptor (beta chain) sequence together with its context. Its antigen is currently unknown. The data are from a study of a mutant IDH1 vaccine in newly diagnosed glioma. Looking at the study overall: Males made up approximately 60% and females about 38% of treated patients, whose mean age was approximately 43 years.

Profiling relied on immunoSEQ multiplex PCR, and the TCRdb table lists in-frame clones only, not all of them. The repertoire holds about 31,000 clones, with about four fifths as singletons. Time point denoted: week 35, safety follow-up. Each dose delivered 300 ug of mutant IDH1 20-mer peptide subcutaneously with imiquimod. The starting material was PBMCs, obtained from a glioma patient whose treatment included an IDH1 peptide vaccine. This sequence originates from a man aged 25 to 40 with glioma.

CDR3 sequence: CAISLTGIRNLDSGNTIYF. Written as DNA, the CDR3 is TGTGCCATCAGCCTAACCGGGATCCGCAATTTAGACTCTGGAAACACCATATATTTT. The V call is TRBV10-3, the J call TRBJ1-3; D not certain. The CDR3 contains 19 residues. In germline, CDR1 is ENHRY, CDR2 SYGVKD. Trimming cost V 6 bases and J 0 bases, with 24 bases left between them.